Reported below is one TCR beta chain. The antigen is not known. Germline values: CDR1 SGHTA, CDR2 FQGNSA. Between the trimmed V and J ends, which lost 5 bases and 2 bases, there was a span of 11 bases. The CDR3 length is 14 residues. The data stem from a study of cytomegalovirus exposure and HLA in healthy donors. The PCR made use of 60 Vbeta and 13 Jbeta primers. Here immunoSEQ multiplex PCR was the method, and the copy in TCRdb shows in-frame clones only, minus some. The sample has tens of thousands of clones. Points from the study as a whole: Researchers catalogued roughly 150 TCR beta chains as cytomegalovirus-associated. The authors later found HLA-associated TCR beta chains more clonally expanded than equally common others.

The clonotype originates from a man aged 45-65 years in good health and CMV-seropositive. V gene TRBV7-2 combines with J gene TRBJ2-3; D remains unclear. The sample consisted of PBMCs. The CDR3 sequence: CASSNYGVTDTQYF. In DNA form, the CDR3 reads TGTGCCAGCAGCAACTACGGAGTCACAGATACGCAGTATTTT. Using reference TRBV7-2 and TRBJ2-3 for the parts outside the CDR3, the full variable domain is GAGVSQSPSNKVTEKGKDVELRCDPISGHTALYWYRQSLGQGLEFLIYFQGNSAPDKSGLPSDRFSAERTGGSVSTLTIQRTQQEDSAVYLCASSNYGVTDTQYFGPGTRLTVL.